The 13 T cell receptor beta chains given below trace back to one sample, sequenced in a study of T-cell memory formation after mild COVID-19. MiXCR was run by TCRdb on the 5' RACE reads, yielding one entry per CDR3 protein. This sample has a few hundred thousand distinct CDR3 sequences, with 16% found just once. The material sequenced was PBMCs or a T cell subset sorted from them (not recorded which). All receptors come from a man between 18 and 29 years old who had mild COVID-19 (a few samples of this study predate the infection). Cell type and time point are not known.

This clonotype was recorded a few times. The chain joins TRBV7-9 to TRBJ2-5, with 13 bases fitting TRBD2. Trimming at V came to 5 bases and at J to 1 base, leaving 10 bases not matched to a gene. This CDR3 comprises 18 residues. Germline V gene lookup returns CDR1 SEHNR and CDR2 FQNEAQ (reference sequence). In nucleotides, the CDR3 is TGTGCCAGCAGCCCACAACCCTGGACTAGCGGGGGCCAAGAGACCCAGTACTTC. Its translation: CASSPQPWTSGGQETQYF.

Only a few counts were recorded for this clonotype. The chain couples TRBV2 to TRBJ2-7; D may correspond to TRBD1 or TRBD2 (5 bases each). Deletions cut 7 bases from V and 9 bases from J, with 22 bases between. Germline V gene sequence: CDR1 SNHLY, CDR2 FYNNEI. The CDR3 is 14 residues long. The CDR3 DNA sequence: TGTGCCAGCAATCTCGGTCGGGGCGTTGAGGGGCAGTACTTC. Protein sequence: CASNLGRGVEGQYF. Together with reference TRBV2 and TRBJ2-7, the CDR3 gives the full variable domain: EPEVTQTPSHQVTQMGQEVILRCVPISNHLYFYWYRQILGQKVEFLVSFYNNEISEKSEIFDDQFSVERPDGSNFTLKIRSTKLEDSAMYFCASNLGRGVEGQYFGPGTRLTVT.

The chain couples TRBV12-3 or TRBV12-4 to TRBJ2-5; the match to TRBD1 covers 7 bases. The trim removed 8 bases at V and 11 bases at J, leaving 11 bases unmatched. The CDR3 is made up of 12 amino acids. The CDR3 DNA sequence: TGTGCCAGCGCAAGGGGGCCAAATGAGCAGTACTTC. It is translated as CASARGPNEQYF.

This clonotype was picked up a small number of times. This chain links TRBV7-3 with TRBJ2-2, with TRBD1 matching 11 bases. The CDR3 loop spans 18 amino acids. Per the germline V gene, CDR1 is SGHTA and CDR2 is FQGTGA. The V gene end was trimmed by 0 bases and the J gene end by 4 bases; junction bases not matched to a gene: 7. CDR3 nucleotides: TGTGCCAGCAGCTTAACGTTTCGGACAGGGGGCCGCACCGGGGAGCTGTTTTTT. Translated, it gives CASSLTFRTGGRTGELFF.

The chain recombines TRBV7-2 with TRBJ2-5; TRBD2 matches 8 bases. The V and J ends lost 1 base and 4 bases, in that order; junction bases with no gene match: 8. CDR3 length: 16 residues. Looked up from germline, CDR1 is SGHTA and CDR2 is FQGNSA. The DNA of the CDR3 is TGTGCCAGCAGCTTAGGTGGTAGCGGGGTGGGAGAGACCCAGTACTTC. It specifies CASSLGGSGVGETQYF.

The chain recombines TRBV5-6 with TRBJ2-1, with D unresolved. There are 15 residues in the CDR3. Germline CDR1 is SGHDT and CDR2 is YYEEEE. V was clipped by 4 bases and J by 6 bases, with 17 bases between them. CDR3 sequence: CASSRPPWVGNEQFF. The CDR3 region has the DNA TGTGCCAGCAGCCGGCCCCCCTGGGTGGGCAATGAGCAGTTCTTC. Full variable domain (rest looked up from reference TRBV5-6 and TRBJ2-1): DAGVTQSPTHLIKTRGQQVTLRCSPKSGHDTVSWYQQALGQGPQFIFQYYEEEERQRGNFPDRFSGHQFPNYSSELNVNALLLGDSALYLCASSRPPWVGNEQFFGPGTRLTVL.

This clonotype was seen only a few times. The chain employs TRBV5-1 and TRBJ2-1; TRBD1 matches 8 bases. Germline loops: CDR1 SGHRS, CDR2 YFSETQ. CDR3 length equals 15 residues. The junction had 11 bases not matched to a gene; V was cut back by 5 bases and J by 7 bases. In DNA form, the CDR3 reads TGCGCCAGCAGAACCGCGACAGGGGAAAGGAATGAGCAGTTCTTC. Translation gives CASRTATGERNEQFF.

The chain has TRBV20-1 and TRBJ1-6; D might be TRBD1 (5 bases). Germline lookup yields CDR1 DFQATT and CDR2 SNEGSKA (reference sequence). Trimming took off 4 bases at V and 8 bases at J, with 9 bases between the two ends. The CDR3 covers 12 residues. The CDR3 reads CSATGADSPLHF. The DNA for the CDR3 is TGCAGTGCTACTGGGGCGGATTCACCCCTCCACTTT.

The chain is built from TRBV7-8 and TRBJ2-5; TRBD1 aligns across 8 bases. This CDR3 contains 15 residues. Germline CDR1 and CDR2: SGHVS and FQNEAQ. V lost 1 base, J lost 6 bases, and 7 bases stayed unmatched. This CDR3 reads CASSLVRGRWQTQYF. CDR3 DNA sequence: TGTGCCAGCAGCTTAGTCAGGGGGCGGTGGCAGACCCAGTACTTC. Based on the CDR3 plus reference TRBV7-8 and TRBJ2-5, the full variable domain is GAGVSQSPRYKVAKRGQDVALRCDPISGHVSLFWYQQALGQGPEFLTYFQNEAQLDKSGLPSDRFFAERPEGSVSTLKIQRTQQEDSAVYLCASSLVRGRWQTQYFGPGTRLLVL.

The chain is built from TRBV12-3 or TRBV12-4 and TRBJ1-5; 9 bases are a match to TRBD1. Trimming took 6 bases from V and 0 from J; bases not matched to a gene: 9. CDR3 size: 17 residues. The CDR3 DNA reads TGTGCCAGCAGCTGGACAGGGGAGGGTAATAGCAATCAGCCCCAGCATTTT. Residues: CASSWTGEGNSNQPQHF.

The CDR3 region is CASSLPGPYGYTF. The CDR3 region has the DNA TGTGCCAGCAGCCTGCCAGGGCCCTATGGCTACACCTTC. The chain combines TRBV7-2 with TRBJ1-2, with a possible D match to TRBD1 (5 bases). With 5 bases removed from V and 4 bases from J, the gap between germline ends came to 11 bases. The CDR3 contains 13 residues. Germline CDR1 reads SGHTA; CDR2 reads FQGNSA.

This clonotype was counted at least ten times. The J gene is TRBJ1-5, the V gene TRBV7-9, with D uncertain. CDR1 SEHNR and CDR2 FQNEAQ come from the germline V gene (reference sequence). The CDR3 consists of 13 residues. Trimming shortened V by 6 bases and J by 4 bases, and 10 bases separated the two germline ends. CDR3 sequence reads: CASSLPGNQPQHF. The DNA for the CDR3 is TGTGCCAGCAGTCTTCCGGGGAATCAGCCCCAGCATTTT.

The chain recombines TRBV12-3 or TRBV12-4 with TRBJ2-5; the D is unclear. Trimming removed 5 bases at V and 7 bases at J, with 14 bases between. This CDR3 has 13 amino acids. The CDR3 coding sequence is TGTGCCAGCAGTCCAGGACCTTCGGGGACCCAGTACTTC. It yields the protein CASSPGPSGTQYF.